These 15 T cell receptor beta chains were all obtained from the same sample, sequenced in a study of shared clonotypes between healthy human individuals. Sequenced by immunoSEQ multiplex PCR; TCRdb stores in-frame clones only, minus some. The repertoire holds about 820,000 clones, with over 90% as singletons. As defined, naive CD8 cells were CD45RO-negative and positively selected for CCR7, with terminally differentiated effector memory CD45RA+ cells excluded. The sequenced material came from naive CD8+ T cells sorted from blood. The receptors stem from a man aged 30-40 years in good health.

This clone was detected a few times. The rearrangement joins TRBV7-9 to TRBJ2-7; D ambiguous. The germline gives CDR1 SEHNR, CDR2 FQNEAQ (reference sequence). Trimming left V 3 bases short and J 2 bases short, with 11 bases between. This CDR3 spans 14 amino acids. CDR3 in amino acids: CASSFDSMTYEQYF. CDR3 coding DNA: TGTGCCAGCAGCTTCGACTCGATGACCTACGAGCAGTACTTC.

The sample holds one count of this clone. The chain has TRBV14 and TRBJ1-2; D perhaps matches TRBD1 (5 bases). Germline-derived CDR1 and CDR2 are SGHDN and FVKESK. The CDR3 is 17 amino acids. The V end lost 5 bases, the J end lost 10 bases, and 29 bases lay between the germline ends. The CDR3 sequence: CASSERETLGSDIPYTF. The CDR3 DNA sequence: TGTGCCAGCAGCGAGAGAGAGACACTTGGGTCGGACATACCCTACACCTTC.

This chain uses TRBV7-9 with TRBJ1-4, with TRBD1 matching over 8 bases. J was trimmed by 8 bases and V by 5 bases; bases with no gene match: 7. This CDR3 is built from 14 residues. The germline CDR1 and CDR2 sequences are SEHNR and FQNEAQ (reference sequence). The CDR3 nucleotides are TGTGCCAGCAGCCCGCCAGGGGGCCGGGAAAAACTGTTTTTT. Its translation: CASSPPGGREKLFF.

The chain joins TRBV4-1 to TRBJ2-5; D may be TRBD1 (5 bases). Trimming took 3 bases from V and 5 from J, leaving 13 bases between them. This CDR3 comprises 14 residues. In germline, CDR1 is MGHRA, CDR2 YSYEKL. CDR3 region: CASSQTPGYETQYF. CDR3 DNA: TGCGCCAGCAGCCAGACTCCAGGGTACGAGACCCAGTACTTC.

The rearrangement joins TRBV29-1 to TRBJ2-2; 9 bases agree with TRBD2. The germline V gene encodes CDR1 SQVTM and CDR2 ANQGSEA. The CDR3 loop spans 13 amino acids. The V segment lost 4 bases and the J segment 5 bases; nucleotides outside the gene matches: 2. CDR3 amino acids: CSVAGLATGELFF. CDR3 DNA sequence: TGCAGCGTTGCGGGACTAGCTACCGGGGAGCTGTTTTTT.

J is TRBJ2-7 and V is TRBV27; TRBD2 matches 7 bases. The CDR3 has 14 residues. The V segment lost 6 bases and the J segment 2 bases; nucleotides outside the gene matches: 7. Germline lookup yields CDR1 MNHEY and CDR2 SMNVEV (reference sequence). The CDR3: CASRGLGGAYEQYF. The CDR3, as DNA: TGTGCCAGCAGAGGGCTGGGGGGGGCCTACGAGCAGTACTTC.

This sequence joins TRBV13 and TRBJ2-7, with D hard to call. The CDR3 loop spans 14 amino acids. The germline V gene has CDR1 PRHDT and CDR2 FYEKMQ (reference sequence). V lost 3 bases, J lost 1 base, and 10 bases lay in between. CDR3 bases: TGTGCCAGCAGCTTGGGCCCCCTTTCCTACGAGCAGTACTTC. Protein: CASSLGPLSYEQYF.

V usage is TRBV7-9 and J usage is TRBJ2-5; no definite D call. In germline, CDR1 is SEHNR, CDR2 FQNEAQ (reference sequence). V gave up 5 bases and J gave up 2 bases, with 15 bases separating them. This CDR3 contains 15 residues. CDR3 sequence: CASSPYLKGQETQYF. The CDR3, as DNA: TGTGCCAGCAGCCCCTACCTGAAGGGTCAAGAGACCCAGTACTTC.

CDR3 coding DNA: TGCGCCAGCAGCTCTACAGGACTCGCAGAAAAACTGTTTTTT. Protein sequence: CASSSTGLAEKLFF. The chain links TRBV5-1 to TRBJ1-4; maybe TRBD1 (5 bases). V lost 3 bases and J lost 8, with 14 bases in between. This CDR3 contains 14 residues. The V gene's germline CDR1 is SGHRS and CDR2 YFSETQ.

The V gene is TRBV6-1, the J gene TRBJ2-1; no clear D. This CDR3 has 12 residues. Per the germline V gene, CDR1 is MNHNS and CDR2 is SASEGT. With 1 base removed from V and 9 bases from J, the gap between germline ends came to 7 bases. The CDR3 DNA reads TGTGCCAGCAGTGAAGGCGTGGCTGAGCAGTTCTTC. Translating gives CASSEGVAEQFF.

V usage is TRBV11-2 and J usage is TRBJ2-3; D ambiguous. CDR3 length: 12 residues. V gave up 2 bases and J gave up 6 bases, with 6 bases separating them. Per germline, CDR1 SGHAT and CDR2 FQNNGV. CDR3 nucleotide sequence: TGTGCCAGCAGCTTACACGGTGATACGCAGTATTTT. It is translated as CASSLHGDTQYF.

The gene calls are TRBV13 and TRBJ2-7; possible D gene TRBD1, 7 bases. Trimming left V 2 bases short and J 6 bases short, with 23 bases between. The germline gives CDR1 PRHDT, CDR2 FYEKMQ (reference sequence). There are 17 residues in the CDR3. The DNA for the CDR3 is TGTGCCAGCAGCTTAATGTCCACAGGGGAGGACTGGGGCGAGCAGTACTTC. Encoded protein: CASSLMSTGEDWGEQYF.

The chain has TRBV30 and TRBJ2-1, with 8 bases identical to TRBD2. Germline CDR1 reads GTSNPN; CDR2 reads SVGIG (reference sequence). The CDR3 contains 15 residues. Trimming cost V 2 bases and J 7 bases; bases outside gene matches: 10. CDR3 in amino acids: CAWSPNPGGENEQFF. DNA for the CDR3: TGTGCCTGGAGTCCTAACCCGGGGGGGGAGAATGAGCAGTTCTTC.

The CDR3 sequence is CASSHKAVSSYEQYF. As DNA, the CDR3 is TGCGCCAGCAGCCATAAAGCGGTTAGCTCCTACGAGCAGTACTTC. The chain employs TRBV4-1 and TRBJ2-7, with D possibly being TRBD2 (5 bases). In germline, CDR1 is MGHRA, CDR2 YSYEKL. With 3 bases removed from V and 0 bases from J, the gap between germline ends came to 12 bases. This CDR3 has 15 residues.

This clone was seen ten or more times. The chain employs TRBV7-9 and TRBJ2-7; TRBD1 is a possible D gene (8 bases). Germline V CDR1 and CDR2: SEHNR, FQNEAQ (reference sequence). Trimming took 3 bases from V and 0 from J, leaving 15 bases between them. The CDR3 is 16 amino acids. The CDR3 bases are TGTGCCAGCAGCTTCCCGGACAGGGACTACTCCTACGAGCAGTACTTC. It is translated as CASSFPDRDYSYEQYF. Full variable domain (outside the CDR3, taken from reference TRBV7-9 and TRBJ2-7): DTGVSQNPRHKITKRGQNVTFRCDPISEHNRLYWYRQTLGQGPEFLTYFQNEAQLEKSRLLSDRFSAERPKGSFSTLEIQRTEQGDSAMYLCASSFPDRDYSYEQYFGPGTRLTVT.